This TCR beta chain was retrieved from a study of cytomegalovirus exposure and HLA in healthy donors (dated by TCRdb to the late 2010s). In the study overall: The 666 repertoires of the first cohort and the roughly 110 validation repertoires were produced on the same platform, according to a later analysis. The study was designed to test whether signatures of past pathogen exposure could be identified by cataloging public T cell receptors. In addition to the first cohort of 666 subjects, a separate validation cohort of 120 different subjects was used. To predict cytomegalovirus infection status, the study combined high-throughput TCR immunosequencing, statistical association of individual TCRs with disease status, and machine learning. Study-wide findings and limitations: Across donors, most TCR sequences were observed very rarely, whereas some public TCRs were present in many individuals. The authors suggested that the approach could potentially be extended to other disease states and immunological phenotypes. In vitro tests confirmed that a few of the cytomegalovirus-associated TCR beta chains recognize cytomegalovirus antigens. In the study, some 160 TCR beta chains were listed as associated with cytomegalovirus. In both the original and validation cohorts, the classifier was reported to diagnose cytomegalovirus status with high specificity and sensitivity. In a later analysis, TCRs clustered in the first cohort were found to also tend to co-occur in the roughly 130 validation repertoires, with 90% to 95% of cluster scores above 0. All 120 or so repertoires were used to score co-occurrence in the validation cohort in a later analysis, because that analysis had no HLA typing for the cohort.

The germline V end is reduced by 2 bases and the J end by 4 bases; junction bases left unmatched: 8. The CDR3 covers 15 residues, taking in both the cysteine and the phenylalanine. Left in the record is the CDR3 DNA by itself, 45 bases read in frame from the first base. Based on the germline V gene, the CDR1 and CDR2 sequences are SGHVS and FNYEAQ. Library preparation used the immunoSEQ multiplex PCR assay. In the paper's pipeline: A statistical classification framework was developed to diagnose cytomegalovirus status using the catalog of TCR beta chain sequences. The clones in this table, taken by TCRdb from immuneACCESS, are in-frame only. Not every clone is retained; where verified, under half of the shortfall comes from an unresolved V gene, and the cause of the rest is unknown. V and J calls and clone size come straight from that table; D and trimming were deduced from the DNA. The sample table records 150,000 or so clones; around four fifths of these occur just once. The ten largest clones add up to over 2% of the sample.

About this clone itself: Its antigen target is currently unknown. Base qualities are not provided; no much larger clone lies one nucleotide away.

Donors formed part of the validation cohort, which comprised 120 or so subjects and was distinct from the first cohort of fewer than 750 subjects. In this chain, TRBV7-6 is recombined with TRBJ2-7, with 7 bases matching TRBD1. This sequence originates from a man aged 25 to 40 in good health and CMV-seropositive. The sample taken for sequencing was PBMCs. The CDR3 protein is CASSLRYRGNYEQYF. The nucleotide sequence reads TGTGCCAGCAGCTTACGGTACAGGGGAAATTACGAGCAGTACTTC.